These 9 T cell receptor beta chains were all obtained from the same sample, sequenced in a study of blood T cell repertoires in COVID-19. Assay used: immunoSEQ multiplex PCR; TCRdb lists only in-frame clones, some missing. Of approximately 300,000 clones in the sample, roughly 90% were seen once. The sequencing input was PBMCs or T cells enriched from blood (not recorded which). All receptors come from a woman in her 30s who had been exposed to COVID-19.

The chain recombines TRBV6-5 with TRBJ2-1; D is ambiguous. The length of the CDR3 is 12 residues. Trimming left V 6 bases short and J 9 bases short, with 12 bases between. Germline V gene data show CDR1 as MNHEY and CDR2 as SVGAGI. This CDR3 reads CASSYTHGEQFF. CDR3 nucleotides: TGTGCCAGCAGCTATACCCACGGTGAGCAGTTCTTC.

This rearrangement joins TRBV3-1 (or the pseudogene TRBV3-2) to TRBJ2-2, with TRBD2 identical over 12 bases. The CDR3 extends over 18 amino acids. Looked up from germline, CDR1 is LGHDT and CDR2 is YNNKEL (reference sequence). The V gene end was trimmed by 2 bases and the J gene end by 4 bases; junction bases not matched to a gene: 8. CDR3 DNA: TGTGCCAGCAGCCAACTTGCTAGCGGGGGGGCCTTCACCGGGGAGCTGTTTTTT. It translates to CASSQLASGGAFTGELFF.

This chain uses TRBV4-1 with TRBJ2-2; weak D call: TRBD2 (6 bases). V lost 1 base and J 6 bases, leaving 12 bases between the germline ends. Germline CDR1 and CDR2: MGHRA and YSYEKL. This CDR3 spans 15 amino acids. The CDR3 protein is CASSQVGGGSGELFF. The CDR3 DNA reads TGCGCCAGCAGCCAAGTGGGGGGAGGTTCCGGGGAGCTGTTTTTT.

This sequence joins TRBV18 and TRBJ2-7, with D possibly matching TRBD1 (5 bases). Germline V gene lookup returns CDR1 KGHSH and CDR2 LQKENI. The CDR3 runs 14 residues. V was trimmed by 2 bases and J by 3 bases, leaving 11 bases between them. CDR3 nucleotide sequence: TGTGCCAGCTCACCAAGCAGGGATCTCTACGAGCAGTACTTC. Protein: CASSPSRDLYEQYF.

The chain uses TRBV30 and TRBJ1-3; no reliable D call. V was shortened by 5 bases and J by 0 bases, with 8 bases between the two germline ends. Germline values: CDR1 GTSNPN, CDR2 SVGIG (reference sequence). CDR3 length equals 13 residues. The CDR3, as DNA: TGTGCCTGGTCACCTAACTCTGGAAACACCATATATTTT. The encoded protein is CAWSPNSGNTIYF.

The chain uses TRBV4-2 and TRBJ1-3; TRBD1 agrees at 10 bases. V shed 4 bases, J shed 0 bases, and the junction held 9 bases outside the gene matches. The CDR3 is 18 residues long. Germline V gene data show CDR1 as LGHNA and CDR2 as YNFKEQ. The CDR3 region is CASSPKARTGGSGNTIYF. The CDR3 bases are TGTGCCAGCAGCCCTAAAGCAAGGACAGGGGGCTCTGGAAACACCATATATTTT.

There are a few counts of this clone. V and J are TRBV25-1 and TRBJ1-5; D remains unclear. The CDR3 consists of 13 residues. Germline values: CDR1 MGHDK, CDR2 SYGVNS. Trimming cost V 3 bases and J 4 bases, with 7 bases left between them. The CDR3 coding sequence is TGTGCCAGCAGTGACGGAGCAAATCAGCCCCAGCATTTT. Encoded protein: CASSDGANQPQHF. The full variable domain, with the rest looked up from reference TRBV25-1 and TRBJ1-5, is EADIYQTPRYLVIGTGKKITLECSQTMGHDKMYWYQQDPGMELHLIHYSYGVNSTEKGDLSSESTVSRIRTEHFPLTLESARPSHTSQYLCASSDGANQPQHFGDGTRLSIL.

V is TRBV4-1 and J is TRBJ1-3; the match to TRBD1 covers 7 bases. Looked up from germline, CDR1 is MGHRA and CDR2 is YSYEKL. After removal of 3 bases from V and 0 bases from J, the junction contained 8 bases not matched to a gene. This CDR3 comprises 17 residues. The CDR3 DNA is TGCGCCAGCAGCCAGACAGGGAACATTTACTCTGGAAACACCATATATTTT. It translates to CASSQTGNIYSGNTIYF.

The V gene is TRBV7-2, the J gene TRBJ1-2, with D maybe TRBD1 (5 bases). This CDR3 spans 14 amino acids. Germline assignment: CDR1 SGHTA and CDR2 FQGNSA. V shed 4 bases and J shed 8 bases, with 17 bases lying between them. Written as DNA, the CDR3 is TGTGCCAGCAGCTCAGGAGTCAGGGAAGGAGGCTACACCTTC. Amino acids: CASSSGVREGGYTF.